The 7 T cell receptor beta chains listed next were all sequenced from one sample in a study of shared clonotypes between healthy human individuals. The method was immunoSEQ multiplex PCR; TCRdb's version includes in-frame clones alone and lacks a portion of them. The sample records a few million clones, approximately 95% being singletons. The sample consisted of naive CD4+ T cells from PBMCs. Subset specified: CD45RA+ positively selected. The receptors come from a man younger than 30 in good health. Some clones in this sample may be carry-over from other donors' samples.

For this clone: The same CDR3 can be traced to other DNA sequences in this sample. V usage is TRBV5-4 and J usage is TRBJ2-3; no clear D gene. Germline V gene data show CDR1 as SGHNT and CDR2 as YYREEE (reference sequence). Trimming took off 0 bases at V and 4 bases at J, with 9 bases between the two ends. The CDR3 has 14 amino acids. The CDR3 bases are TGTGCCAGCAGCTTGGCCGGGTCAGCAGATACGCAGTATTTT. This codes for CASSLAGSADTQYF. Based on the CDR3 plus reference TRBV5-4 and TRBJ2-3, the full variable domain is ETGVTQSPTHLIKTRGQQVTLRCSSQSGHNTVSWYQQALGQGPQFIFQYYREEENGRGNFPPRFSGLQFPNYSSELNVNALELDDSALYLCASSLAGSADTQYFGPGTRLTVL.

The CDR3 reads CASSFNGGTEAFF. The CDR3 coding sequence is TGTGCCAGCAGTTTTAACGGGGGAACTGAAGCTTTCTTT. The chain carries TRBV28 and TRBJ1-1, with TRBD1 as a possible D gene (5 bases). Per germline, CDR1 MDHEN and CDR2 SYDVKM. V was clipped by 3 bases and J by 5 bases, with 10 bases between them. This CDR3 contains 13 residues.

The chain couples TRBV19 to TRBJ1-4, with D unclear. The V gene's germline CDR1 is LNHDA and CDR2 SQIVND (reference sequence). This CDR3 is built from 14 residues. V dropped 2 bases and J dropped 6 bases, with 10 bases sitting between them. CDR3 coding DNA: TGTGCCAGTAGTATACCCGGGGTGGATGAAAAACTGTTTTTT. Its translation is CASSIPGVDEKLFF. Variable domain in full (rest from reference TRBV19 and TRBJ1-4): DGGITQSPKYLFRKEGQNVTLSCEQNLNHDAMYWYRQDPGQGLRLIYYSQIVNDFQKGDIAEGYSVSREKKESFPLTVTSAQKNPTAFYLCASSIPGVDEKLFFGSGTQLSVL.

The V gene is TRBV27, the J gene TRBJ2-6; 7 nucleotides match TRBD2. V lost 8 bases and J lost 0; bases outside the gene matches: 7. This CDR3 comprises 16 residues. Germline CDR1 MNHEY, CDR2 SMNVEV (reference sequence). CDR3 amino acids: CASAFRDYSGANVLTF. The CDR3 DNA is TGTGCCAGCGCCTTCAGGGACTACTCTGGGGCCAACGTCCTGACTTTC.

To note about this clone: The sample holds other DNA sequences that translate to the same CDR3. The rearrangement links TRBV6-1 to TRBJ2-7; D call uncertain. This CDR3 is built from 12 residues. With 2 bases removed from V and 1 base from J, the gap between germline ends came to 3 bases. Germline V gene data show CDR1 as MNHNS and CDR2 as SASEGT. The CDR3 DNA is TGTGCCAGCAGTGAAAGGTCCTACGAGCAGTACTTC. Protein product: CASSERSYEQYF.

This chain links TRBV6-5 with TRBJ2-2; D gene unclear. The CDR3 contains 14 residues. Per germline, CDR1 MNHEY and CDR2 SVGAGI. Trimming took off 7 bases at V and 2 bases at J, with 11 bases between the two ends. CDR3 in amino acids: CASKYQANTGELFF. In DNA, the CDR3 is TGTGCCAGCAAGTATCAGGCAAACACCGGGGAGCTGTTTTTT.

As for this clone: Other DNA sequences in this sample translate to the same CDR3. This chain uses TRBV7-3 with TRBJ2-1; TRBD2 matches at 8 bases. CDR1 and CDR2 (germline): SGHTA, FQGTGA. V trimming: 4 bases; J trimming: 4 bases; junction bases outside the gene matches: 6. This CDR3 region has 15 residues. The CDR3 nucleotides are TGTGCCAGCAGCTCCGCCGGGACTAGTTACAATGAGCAGTTCTTC. Amino acids: CASSSAGTSYNEQFF.